The entry that follows covers one T cell receptor (beta chain) sequence. The diagnoses drew upon clinical symptoms, serum thyroxine and TRAb, thyroid ultrasound and orbital computed tomography. Predating any ophthalmopathy symptoms, the blood sample was taken at first hyperthyroidism diagnosis. Cells are PBMCs isolated from roughly 9.2 ml of fresh blood. The source material, RNA transcripts, was used to amplify TCR beta CDR3 regions. Carried out on the TCR CDR3, a first-round RT-PCR used the HTBI primer set. One entry per CDR3 protein results from TCRdb running MiXCR on the multiplex PCR reads. Among 250,000 to 300,000 distinct CDR3 sequences listed, roughly 13% were seen once. CDR1 is MNHEY, CDR2 SMNVEV, per germline (reference sequence). The CDR3 consists of 14 residues. V shed 5 bases and J 2 bases; nucleotides not matched to a gene: 3. This sample stems from a study of T cells in Graves' hyperthyroidism and ophthalmopathy. About the research overall: Prior to any treatment, at the point of initial diagnosis, peripheral blood was collected.

This sequence was found in a woman aged 25 to 39 with Graves' hyperthyroidism that later progressed to Graves' ophthalmopathy. V usage is TRBV27 and J usage is TRBJ2-7, with 10 bases fitting TRBD2. Material: blood. CDR3 region: CASSPSGSPYEQYF. The CDR3 nucleotides are TGTGCCAGCAGTCCTAGCGGGAGCCCCTACGAGCAGTACTTC.